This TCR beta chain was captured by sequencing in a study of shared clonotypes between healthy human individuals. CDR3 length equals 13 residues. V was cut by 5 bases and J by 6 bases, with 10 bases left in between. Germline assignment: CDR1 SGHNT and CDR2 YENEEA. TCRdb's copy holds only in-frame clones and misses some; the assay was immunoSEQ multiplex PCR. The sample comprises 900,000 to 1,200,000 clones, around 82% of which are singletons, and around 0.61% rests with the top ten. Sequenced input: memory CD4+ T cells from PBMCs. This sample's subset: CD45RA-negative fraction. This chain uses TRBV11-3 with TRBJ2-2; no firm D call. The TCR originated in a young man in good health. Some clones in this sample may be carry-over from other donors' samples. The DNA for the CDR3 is TGTGCCAGCAGCCGCAGCAAGGCCGGGGAGCTGTTTTTT. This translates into CASSRSKAGELFF.